These 27 T cell receptor beta chains share one sample of origin, sequenced in a study of blood T cell repertoires in COVID-19. The method was immunoSEQ multiplex PCR; TCRdb's version includes in-frame clones alone and lacks a portion of them. Altogether about 220,000 clones are present, around 89% being singletons, with the ten largest covering 2% to 3%. The sample comprised PBMCs or T cells enriched from blood (not recorded which). The receptors stem from a woman between 40 and 50 years old with acute COVID-19.

The chain joins TRBV5-1 to TRBJ1-1, with D unclear. In germline, CDR1 is SGHRS, CDR2 YFSETQ. V lost 3 bases and J 0 bases, leaving 12 bases between the germline ends. The CDR3 has 15 residues. The DNA of the CDR3 is TGCGCCAGCAGCTGGTCTAGTAGAGTGAACACTGAAGCTTTCTTT. Protein sequence: CASSWSSRVNTEAFF.

The genes are TRBV27 and TRBJ2-5; 10 bases map to TRBD1. The length of the CDR3 is 16 residues. Trimming at V came to 3 bases and at J to 5 bases, leaving 9 bases not matched to a gene. Germline assignment: CDR1 MNHEY and CDR2 SMNVEV (reference sequence). CDR3 nucleotides: TGTGCCAGCAGTTTGGGACAGGGGTCATTCGGGGAGACCCAGTACTTC. This encodes CASSLGQGSFGETQYF.

This chain joins TRBV19 and TRBJ2-1; 7 bases align to TRBD2. Germline V gene sequence: CDR1 LNHDA, CDR2 SQIVND (reference sequence). The CDR3 extends over 13 amino acids. V shed 7 bases, J shed 9 bases, and the junction held 9 bases outside the gene matches. CDR3: CASTPGRAGEQFF. The CDR3 DNA is TGTGCCAGTACCCCTGGGAGGGCTGGTGAGCAGTTCTTC.

This sequence joins TRBV9 and TRBJ2-3, with D hard to call. Per germline, CDR1 SGDLS and CDR2 YYNGEE. This CDR3 contains 16 residues. The germline V and J ends were trimmed by 1 base and 0 bases, with 12 bases remaining between them. CDR3 sequence (DNA): TGTGCCAGCAGCGTAAAGTCGGAGACTAGCACAGATACGCAGTATTTT. Translation gives CASSVKSETSTDTQYF.

The rearrangement uses TRBV5-1 and TRBJ2-7; 9 bases align to TRBD1. The trim removed 0 bases at V and 3 bases at J, leaving 1 base unmatched. Per the germline V gene, CDR1 is SGHRS and CDR2 is YFSETQ. The length of the CDR3 is 14 residues. This CDR3 is CASSLGDRVYEQYV. The CDR3 DNA is TGCGCCAGCAGCTTGGGGGACAGGGTCTACGAGCAGTACGTC.

This clone appeared a few times. V gene TRBV5-1 combines with J gene TRBJ1-2, with D perhaps TRBD1 (5 bases). The germline CDR1 and CDR2 sequences are SGHRS and YFSETQ. This CDR3 region has 15 residues. Trimming cost V 1 base and J 1 base, with 11 bases left between them. Written as DNA, the CDR3 is TGCGCCAGCAGCTTGACGCAGGGAGGTAACTATGGCTACACCTTC. This encodes CASSLTQGGNYGYTF.

This chain connects TRBV12-5 to TRBJ2-5, with D tentatively TRBD1 (6 bases). CDR3 length equals 14 residues. CDR1 is LGHNT and CDR2 is FRNRAP in the germline V gene. V was cut by 7 bases and J by 4 bases, with 16 bases left in between. The CDR3 loop is CASAAGAVAETQYF. In DNA form, the CDR3 reads TGTGCTAGTGCAGCAGGGGCAGTGGCAGAGACCCAGTACTTC.

DNA for the CDR3: TGTGCCACCAGCCTGGACAGGGGGCTGAACACCATATATTTT. It encodes CATSLDRGLNTIYF. The chain has TRBV15 and TRBJ1-3; 11 nucleotides agree with TRBD1. V shed 5 bases and J 7 bases; nucleotides not matched to a gene: 4. The CDR3 sequence is 14 residues long. Germline CDR1 reads LNHNV; CDR2 reads YYDKDF (reference sequence).

The V call is TRBV19, the J call TRBJ1-3; D possibly corresponds to TRBD1 (6 bases). The ends were cut back, 3 bases at V and 3 bases at J, with 9 bases in the middle. CDR1 is LNHDA, CDR2 SQIVND, per germline (reference sequence). This CDR3 region has 14 residues. CDR3 nucleotides: TGTGCCAGTAGTATCAGGGGCGGTGGAAACACCATATATTTT. This gives the protein CASSIRGGGNTIYF.

The chain employs TRBV7-8 and TRBJ1-2; D call uncertain. This CDR3 contains 14 residues. Germline values: CDR1 SGHVS, CDR2 FQNEAQ. Trimming removed 4 bases from V and 8 bases from J, with 17 bases in between. The CDR3 bases are TGTGCCAGCAGCTCGCTAACGGGGATTTGGGGCTACACCTTC. Protein: CASSSLTGIWGYTF.

The chain combines TRBV10-1 with TRBJ2-3, with 7 bases aligning to TRBD2. J gave up 4 bases and V 8 bases, and 3 bases lay outside the gene matches. The CDR3 length is 12 residues. Germline CDR1 reads WNHNN; CDR2 reads SYGVQD (reference sequence). The CDR3 protein is CASAAGADTQYF. DNA of the CDR3: TGCGCCAGCGCGGCGGGGGCAGATACGCAGTATTTT.

The V gene is TRBV6-2 or TRBV6-3, the J gene TRBJ1-6; no firm D call. CDR3 length: 12 residues. With 6 bases removed from V and 12 bases from J, the gap between germline ends came to 12 bases. Germline values: CDR1 MNHEY, CDR2 SVGEGT. CDR3 sequence (DNA): TGTGCCAGCAGATACCTCGAGGGACCCCTCCACTTT. It encodes CASRYLEGPLHF.

The chain employs TRBV11-2 and TRBJ1-1; 8 nucleotides match TRBD1. The CDR3 loop spans 17 amino acids. Germline V CDR1 and CDR2: SGHAT, FQNNGV. The J segment lost 1 base and the V segment lost 2 bases, leaving 9 bases of the junction unmatched. The CDR3 spells CASSLLAGGSRNTEAFF. CDR3 nucleotide sequence: TGTGCCAGCAGCTTATTGGCAGGGGGCTCGAGGAACACTGAAGCTTTCTTT.

The chain joins TRBV30 to TRBJ2-5; 8 bases map to TRBD2. The length of the CDR3 is 13 residues. The junction had 6 bases not matched to a gene; V was cut back by 4 bases and J by 5 bases. Germline values: CDR1 GTSNPN, CDR2 SVGIG (reference sequence). As DNA, the CDR3 is TGTGCCTGGACGGGGGGGGTAGGGGAGACCCAGTACTTC. Its protein is CAWTGGVGETQYF.

V and J are TRBV19 and TRBJ1-1; D remains ambiguous. Germline V CDR1 and CDR2: LNHDA, SQIVND (reference sequence). The ends were cut back, 2 bases at V and 8 bases at J, with 12 bases in the middle. The CDR3 covers 13 residues. Here the CDR3 DNA reads TGTGCCAGTAGTATAAGCCAGAAGAGGGAAGCTTTCTTT. This gives the protein CASSISQKREAFF.

The V and J genes are TRBV9 and TRBJ2-3; 10 nucleotides align to TRBD2. Germline lookup yields CDR1 SGDLS and CDR2 YYNGEE. CDR3 size: 16 residues. V lost 3 bases and J lost 2; bases outside the gene matches: 6. The CDR3 nucleotides are TGTGCCAGCAGCGCCCGACTAGCGGGTGACACAGATACGCAGTATTTT. It yields the protein CASSARLAGDTDTQYF.

The rearrangement joins TRBV9 to TRBJ1-2; 8 bases match TRBD1. V was pared by 3 bases and J by 3 bases, with 10 bases of the junction left unmatched. CDR3 length: 16 amino acids. CDR1 is SGDLS and CDR2 is YYNGEE in the germline V gene. The CDR3 loop is CASSAGTGWDHYGYTF. For the CDR3, the DNA is TGTGCCAGCAGCGCCGGGACAGGTTGGGATCACTATGGCTACACCTTC.

This clone was found a few times. The CDR3 protein is CASSSIPVPGETQYF. CDR3 nucleotide sequence: TGCGCCAGCAGCTCCATCCCGGTCCCCGGTGAGACCCAGTACTTC. This chain links TRBV5-1 with TRBJ2-5, with D unresolved. This CDR3 is 15 amino acids long. The germline V gene has CDR1 SGHRS and CDR2 YFSETQ. The V gene lost 3 bases and the J gene lost 5 bases, with 17 bases spanning the gap.

The CDR3 sequence is CASSSDTRSYNSPLHF. The CDR3 region has the DNA TGTGCCAGCAGCTCCGACACTCGCTCCTATAATTCACCCCTCCACTTT. The V call is TRBV5-4, the J call TRBJ1-6, with D hard to call. CDR1 and CDR2 (germline): SGHNT, YYREEE (reference sequence). The CDR3 is 16 amino acids. Trimming took off 3 bases at V and 0 bases at J, with 10 bases between the two ends.

V gene TRBV5-1 combines with J gene TRBJ2-3, with D possibly being TRBD2 (6 bases). This CDR3 is built from 17 residues. Trimming removed 5 bases at V and 4 bases at J, with 23 bases between. The germline V gene has CDR1 SGHRS and CDR2 YFSETQ. The CDR3 DNA sequence: TGCGCCAGCAGGGCCGGGTCAGCAGGGACTTTATCAGATACGCAGTATTTT. Translation gives CASRAGSAGTLSDTQYF.

V and J are TRBV14 and TRBJ1-5; D possibly corresponds to TRBD1 (6 bases). Trimming cost V 1 base and J 11 bases, with 21 bases left between them. The CDR3 covers 16 residues. CDR1 SGHDN and CDR2 FVKESK come from the germline V gene. The CDR3 sequence: CASSQGGPVGFEAQHF. The CDR3 DNA follows: TGTGCCAGCAGCCAAGGGGGGCCAGTGGGTTTTGAAGCCCAGCATTTT. Full variable domain (outside the CDR3, taken from reference TRBV14 and TRBJ1-5): EAGVTQFPSHSVIEKGQTVTLRCDPISGHDNLYWYRRVMGKEIKFLLHFVKESKQDESGMPNNRFLAERTGGTYSTLKVQPAELEDSGVYFCASSQGGPVGFEAQHFGDGTRLSIL.

The chain carries TRBV7-2 and TRBJ1-1; 10 bases fit TRBD1. CDR1 and CDR2 from the germline V gene are SGHTA and FQGNSA. The CDR3 has 16 amino acids. Germline trimming cut 6 bases from V and 0 bases from J; bases unmatched to any gene: 7. The CDR3 here is CASSYRDRGVNTEAFF. The CDR3 coding sequence is TGTGCCAGCAGTTACCGGGACAGGGGAGTGAACACTGAAGCTTTCTTT.

CDR3 region: CASSLRQGAGANVLTF. The CDR3 nucleotides read TGTGCCAGCAGCTTGAGACAGGGGGCTGGGGCCAACGTCCTGACTTTC. The chain combines TRBV11-3 with TRBJ2-6, with 9 bases that match TRBD1. Germline CDR1 SGHNT, CDR2 YENEEA. CDR3 length: 16 amino acids. J lost 2 bases, V lost 3 bases, and 2 bases had no gene match.

The chain employs TRBV5-1 and TRBJ1-4; D is ambiguous. With 2 bases removed from V and 5 bases from J, the gap between germline ends came to 13 bases. Germline CDR1 reads SGHRS; CDR2 reads YFSETQ. The CDR3 covers 15 residues. DNA of the CDR3: TGCGCCAGCAGCTTTGGGCCAGCTGTAAATGAAAAACTGTTTTTT. It encodes CASSFGPAVNEKLFF.

The sample holds a few counts of this clone. The rearrangement uses TRBV9 and TRBJ1-5; D is unresolved. The CDR3 loop spans 14 amino acids. V was shortened by 4 bases and J by 7 bases, with 15 bases between the two germline ends. Germline V gene data show CDR1 as SGDLS and CDR2 as YYNGEE. CDR3 DNA sequence: TGTGCCAGCAGCTCAGGCAGCAATGGGCAGCCCCAGCATTTT. Residues: CASSSGSNGQPQHF.

The V call is TRBV6-5, the J call TRBJ1-4; D perhaps matches TRBD1 (6 bases). There are 14 residues in the CDR3. Germline CDR1 is MNHEY and CDR2 is SVGAGI. With 6 bases removed from V and 3 bases from J, the gap between germline ends came to 11 bases. CDR3 DNA: TGTGCCAGCAGACTACAGGGACCTAATGAAAAACTGTTTTTT. The encoded protein is CASRLQGPNEKLFF.

The rearrangement links TRBV7-2 to TRBJ2-3; no firm D call. CDR3 length: 14 residues. From germline, CDR1 is SGHTA and CDR2 FQGNSA. Trimming shortened V by 5 bases and J by 6 bases, and 15 bases separated the two germline ends. The CDR3 spells CASSRSPSVDTQYF. The CDR3 DNA follows: TGTGCCAGCAGCAGAAGCCCTTCTGTGGATACGCAGTATTTT.